This T cell receptor beta chain is from a study of blood T cells in healthy people across ages. In this sample, this clonotype turned up a few times. Germline loops: CDR1 MNHEY, CDR2 SVGEGT. Trimming left V 7 bases short and J 1 base short, with 17 bases between. The CDR3 runs 15 residues. Together with a sample-barcoded 5' primer, a J-beta primer mix was included in a second PCR lasting about 7 to 11 cycles. One entry per CDR3 protein results from TCRdb running MiXCR on the 5' RACE reads. Of over a million distinct CDR3 sequences listed, 20% to 25% are singletons. This same sample was also part of a study on T cells of mothers and their children.

This clonotype was sampled from a girl aged 2 to 10 in good health. Source material: blood. This chain connects TRBV6-2 or TRBV6-3 to TRBJ2-7; D tentatively fits TRBD1 or TRBD2 (5 bases each). The chain's CDR3 is CASITEGERSYEQYF. CDR3 in DNA: TGTGCCAGCATCACGGAAGGGGAGCGTTCCTACGAGCAGTACTTC.